The 21 T cell receptor beta chains below were found in one sample sequenced in a study of OX40 agonist ivuxolimab in advanced cancers. TCRdb's table, derived via immunoSEQ multiplex PCR, lists solely in-frame clones and lacks some. The sample records about 70,000 clones, roughly four fifths being singletons. The source material was CD4+ or CD8+ T cells sorted from blood, sampled in a trial of the OX40 agonist ivuxolimab. The source is an adult with an advanced solid tumor such as melanoma, head and neck, liver or kidney cancer.

The CDR3 protein is CASSRQLSWQYF. Written as DNA, the CDR3 is TGTGCCAGCAGTCGACAGCTTAGTTGGCAGTATTTT. The V gene is TRBV28, the J gene TRBJ2-3; a possible D gene is TRBD1 (5 bases). The germline gives CDR1 MDHEN, CDR2 SYDVKM. V lost 5 bases to trimming and J lost 11 bases, with 14 bases between them. The CDR3 is 12 amino acids.

In its sample, this clone was seen a few times. This chain uses TRBV5-6 with TRBJ1-1, with 8 nucleotides matching TRBD1. The trim removed 2 bases at V and 5 bases at J, leaving 8 bases unmatched. CDR3 size: 15 residues. From germline, CDR1 is SGHDT and CDR2 YYEEEE. CDR3: CASSLSGGAKTEAFF. The DNA of the CDR3 is TGTGCCAGCAGCTTATCAGGGGGCGCAAAAACTGAAGCTTTCTTT.

The chain carries TRBV29-1 and TRBJ2-3; 8 bases agree with TRBD2. The CDR3 extends over 15 amino acids. CDR1 and CDR2 from the germline V gene are SQVTM and ANQGSEA. Trimming at V came to 0 bases and at J to 6 bases, leaving 8 bases not matched to a gene. Written as DNA, the CDR3 is TGCAGCGTTGAAGATCAGGCGGGAGGAGGGGATACGCAGTATTTT. Its translation: CSVEDQAGGGDTQYF.

The chain combines TRBV6-1 with TRBJ1-5; D is uncertain. V was cut by 5 bases and J by 3 bases, with 14 bases left in between. Germline loops: CDR1 MNHNS, CDR2 SASEGT. The CDR3 is 15 amino acids. The CDR3 sequence: CASSKGPGVNQPQHF. DNA for the CDR3: TGTGCCAGCAGTAAGGGCCCAGGAGTCAATCAGCCCCAGCATTTT.

The chain couples TRBV7-2 to TRBJ2-1, with a weak D call TRBD1 (5 bases). The CDR3 totals 14 residues. Per the germline V gene, CDR1 is SGHTA and CDR2 is FQGNSA. Trimming took off 3 bases at V and 4 bases at J, with 10 bases between the two ends. The CDR3 spells CASSFDRQYNEQFF. The DNA of the CDR3 is TGTGCCAGCAGCTTTGACAGACAGTACAATGAGCAGTTCTTC.

Written as DNA, the CDR3 is TGTGCCAGCAGTCTCAGGTCGAACTATGGCTACACCTTC. Its protein is CASSLRSNYGYTF. This chain links TRBV27 with TRBJ1-2; D remains ambiguous. The CDR3 is made up of 13 amino acids. Trimming cost V 5 bases and J 2 bases, with 9 bases left between them. CDR1 and CDR2 from the germline V gene are MNHEY and SMNVEV (reference sequence).

In DNA form, the CDR3 reads TGTGCCAGCAGCTTAACAGGGAAAGAAAAACTGTTTTTT. Translating it yields CASSLTGKEKLFF. The V and J genes are TRBV7-2 and TRBJ1-4; maybe TRBD1 (6 bases). Trimming stripped 2 bases from V and 8 bases from J, with 9 bases between. The CDR3 has 13 amino acids. Per germline, CDR1 SGHTA and CDR2 FQGNSA.

The chain is built from TRBV18 and TRBJ1-3; possibly TRBD1 for D (6 bases). CDR3 size: 14 residues. Germline loops: CDR1 KGHSH, CDR2 LQKENI. The V end was cut by 4 bases, the J end by 0 bases, with 7 bases between. For the CDR3, the DNA is TGTGCCAGCTCACTACAGGGCTCTGGAAACACCATATATTTT. Amino acids: CASSLQGSGNTIYF.

This clone turned up a few times. The chain employs TRBV7-8 and TRBJ2-2; D gene ambiguous. Deletions cut 1 base from V and 0 bases from J, with 12 bases between. The CDR3 sequence is 17 residues long. In germline, CDR1 is SGHVS, CDR2 FQNEAQ. The DNA of the CDR3 is TGTGCCAGCAGCTTAGTCTCGTACGCCGCGAACACCGGGGAGCTGTTTTTT. This sequence encodes CASSLVSYAANTGELFF.

Concerning this clone: Other DNA sequences in this sample translate to the same CDR3. The chain combines TRBV2 with TRBJ2-7; D ambiguous. CDR3 length: 11 residues. CDR1 and CDR2 (germline): SNHLY, FYNNEI. V lost 4 bases, J lost 6 bases, and 7 bases lay in between. CDR3 DNA sequence: TGTGCCAGCAGTGTAGGAGTCGAGCAGTACGTC. It encodes CASSVGVEQYV.

This clone was found a few times. The V gene is TRBV10-2, the J gene TRBJ1-1; no reliable D call. The length of the CDR3 is 11 residues. Trimming removed 5 bases from V and 8 bases from J, with 9 bases in between. Germline V CDR1 and CDR2: WSHSY, SAAADI. The CDR3 DNA sequence: TGCGCCAGCAGTCACAGATCGGAAGCTTTCTTT. Its translation is CASSHRSEAFF.

The chain employs TRBV30 and TRBJ1-3; tentatively, D is TRBD1 (5 bases). This CDR3 is 14 amino acids long. Per germline, CDR1 GTSNPN and CDR2 SVGIG (reference sequence). The CDR3 is CAGGRRDSGNTIYF. The CDR3 DNA reads TGTGCTGGGGGACGACGGGACTCTGGAAACACCATATATTTT. The full variable domain, completed using reference TRBV30 and TRBJ1-3, is SQTIHQWPATLVQPVGSPLSLECTVEGTSNPNLYWYRQAAGRGLQLLFYSVGIGQISSEVPQNLSASRPQDRQFILSSKKLLLSDSGFYLCAGGRRDSGNTIYFGEGSWLTVV.

The rearrangement joins TRBV2 to TRBJ2-3; D is possibly TRBD2 (5 bases). Germline V gene lookup returns CDR1 SNHLY and CDR2 FYNNEI. Trimming took off 6 bases at V and 0 bases at J, with 16 bases between the two ends. This CDR3 comprises 16 residues. The chain's CDR3 is CASRDMDLPSTDTQYF. CDR3 nucleotide sequence: TGTGCCAGCAGGGATATGGACTTACCTAGCACAGATACGCAGTATTTT.

This rearrangement joins TRBV5-1 to TRBJ2-2, with a weak D call TRBD2 (6 bases). From germline, CDR1 is SGHRS and CDR2 YFSETQ. Trimming left V 5 bases short and J 0 bases short, with 14 bases between. The CDR3 length is 16 residues. The CDR3 region is CASRVAGRSNTGELFF. In nucleotides, the CDR3 is TGCGCCAGCAGAGTCGCGGGGAGATCGAACACCGGGGAGCTGTTTTTT.

The chain couples TRBV7-8 to TRBJ1-2; a possible D gene is TRBD1 (5 bases). CDR3 length: 14 residues. Trimming took 5 bases from V and 2 from J, leaving 12 bases between them. Germline V CDR1 and CDR2: SGHVS, FQNEAQ. In nucleotides, the CDR3 is TGTGCCAGCAGCACATTAGGGGCCAACTATGGCTACACCTTC. As protein: CASSTLGANYGYTF.

The sample holds one count of this clone. At the DNA level, this CDR3 is encoded by other sequences in the same sample as well. The J gene is TRBJ2-3, the V gene TRBV5-1; a weak D match, TRBD2 (6 bases). Germline V gives CDR1 SGHRS, CDR2 YFSETQ. The CDR3 totals 15 residues. Trimming cost V 0 bases and J 3 bases, with 11 bases left between them. The CDR3 spells CASSLGGGSTDTQYF. As DNA, the CDR3 is TGCGCCAGCAGCTTGGGTGGGGGGTCGACAGATACGCAGTATTTT.

The rearrangement links TRBV6-1 to TRBJ1-5, with a tentative D call TRBD1 (6 bases). Trimming took off 8 bases at V and 3 bases at J, with 11 bases between the two ends. The CDR3 spans 13 residues. Germline assignment: CDR1 MNHNS and CDR2 SASEGT. The CDR3 coding sequence is TGTGCCAGCTCCGAGGGGGTCAATCAGCCCCAGCATTTT. The encoded protein is CASSEGVNQPQHF.

The J gene is TRBJ1-3, the V gene TRBV5-8, with a possible D match to TRBD1 (6 bases). Germline loops: CDR1 SGHTS, CDR2 YDEGEE. V lost 4 bases, J lost 0 bases, and 11 bases lay in between. This CDR3 has 15 amino acids. For the CDR3, the DNA is TGTGCCAGCAGCCAGGGGAAGTCCTCTGGAAACACCATATATTTT. Protein sequence: CASSQGKSSGNTIYF.

The rearrangement uses TRBV27 and TRBJ2-1; the match to TRBD2 covers 10 bases. Trimming cost V 5 bases and J 9 bases; bases outside gene matches: 22. This CDR3 is built from 19 residues. Germline V gene lookup returns CDR1 MNHEY and CDR2 SMNVEV (reference sequence). The CDR3 protein is CASSRPPSSGGLFGSEQFF. The DNA for the CDR3 is TGTGCCAGCAGTCGACCCCCTTCTAGCGGGGGCCTTTTCGGGAGTGAGCAGTTCTTC.

V is TRBV7-2 and J is TRBJ2-7; 7 bases align to TRBD1. There are 14 residues in the CDR3. Germline loops: CDR1 SGHTA, CDR2 FQGNSA. Losses at the gene ends were 4 bases for V and 2 bases for J; bases not matched to a gene: 5. The CDR3 region has the DNA TGTGCCAGCAGCTCGGCCGGGACAGCCTACGAGCAGTACTTC. Protein: CASSSAGTAYEQYF.

V gene TRBV9 combines with J gene TRBJ2-5, with a possible D match to TRBD1 (6 bases). Germline V gene lookup returns CDR1 SGDLS and CDR2 YYNGEE. The V and J ends lost 0 bases and 3 bases respectively, with 9 bases between them. The CDR3 has 14 residues. The CDR3 protein is CASSVVGAEETQYF. In nucleotides, the CDR3 is TGTGCCAGCAGCGTAGTGGGGGCCGAAGAGACCCAGTACTTC.